Following are 18 T cell receptor beta chains from one sample sequenced in a study of OX40 agonist ivuxolimab in advanced cancers. Profiled with immunoSEQ multiplex PCR; TCRdb holds only in-frame clones, not every one. The table records about 19,000 clones, around 80% of them present only once. The specimen was CD4+ or CD8+ T cells sorted from blood, collected in a trial of the OX40 agonist ivuxolimab. The source is an adult with an advanced solid tumor such as melanoma, head and neck, liver or kidney cancer.

This clone was found a few times. The chain recombines TRBV15 with TRBJ2-1; D is unresolved. CDR3 length: 14 amino acids. CDR1 and CDR2 from the germline V gene are LNHNV and YYDKDF (reference sequence). V lost 5 bases and J lost 0, with 8 bases in between. The CDR3 region is CATSVQSSYNEQFF. The CDR3 DNA is TGTGCCACCAGCGTTCAGAGCTCCTACAATGAGCAGTTCTTC.

V and J are TRBV21-1 and TRBJ1-3. TRBV21-1 is reported as a pseudogene. CDR3 size: 19 residues. CDR3 coding DNA: TGTGCCAGCAGCAAGGTAATCCGGGACCCCCCACGGCCTGGAAACACCATATATTTT. This encodes CASSKVIRDPPRPGNTIYF.

The chain recombines TRBV5-6 with TRBJ1-4; 7 nucleotides line up with TRBD1. With 4 bases clipped from V and 6 bases from J, the junction kept 6 bases outside the gene matches. CDR3 length equals 14 residues. Looked up from germline, CDR1 is SGHDT and CDR2 is YYEEEE. CDR3 sequence reads: CASSIRGEDEKLFF. The DNA for the CDR3 is TGTGCCAGCAGCATCAGGGGGGAAGATGAAAAACTGTTTTTT. Variable domain in full (rest from reference TRBV5-6 and TRBJ1-4): DAGVTQSPTHLIKTRGQQVTLRCSPKSGHDTVSWYQQALGQGPQFIFQYYEEEERQRGNFPDRFSGHQFPNYSSELNVNALLLGDSALYLCASSIRGEDEKLFFGSGTQLSVL.

This clone came up once. This chain joins TRBV7-9 and TRBJ2-7, with TRBD2 identical over 7 bases. V was clipped by 5 bases and J by 4 bases; unmatched bases: 5. From germline, CDR1 is SEHNR and CDR2 FQNEAQ (reference sequence). The CDR3 extends over 13 amino acids. CDR3 in DNA: TGTGCCAGCAGCCCGGGACTACCTTACGAGCAGTACTTC. Its protein product is CASSPGLPYEQYF. Full variable domain (rest looked up from reference TRBV7-9 and TRBJ2-7): DTGVSQNPRHKITKRGQNVTFRCDPISEHNRLYWYRQTLGQGPEFLTYFQNEAQLEKSRLLSDRFSAERPKGSFSTLEIQRTEQGDSAMYLCASSPGLPYEQYFGPGTRLTVT.

CDR3 loop: CASSVGAGGYNEQFF. CDR3 bases: TGCGCCAGCAGTGTAGGGGCGGGAGGGTATAATGAGCAGTTCTTC. The chain has TRBV10-2 and TRBJ2-1; 9 nucleotides agree with TRBD2. The CDR3 is made up of 15 amino acids. CDR1 WSHSY and CDR2 SAAADI come from the germline V gene. The V gene end was trimmed by 4 bases and the J gene end by 7 bases; junction bases not matched to a gene: 8.

The sample holds a few counts of this clone. The CDR3 bases are TGTGCCAGTAGTATAGATGGGGAGTTCTATGGCTACACCTTC. It specifies CASSIDGEFYGYTF. This chain links TRBV19 with TRBJ1-2; D unresolved. Germline values: CDR1 LNHDA, CDR2 SQIVND (reference sequence). The CDR3 spans 14 residues. The germline V and J ends were trimmed by 0 bases and 4 bases, with 9 bases remaining between them.

This clone occurred a few times. V usage is TRBV7-9 and J usage is TRBJ1-1; D remains ambiguous. In germline, CDR1 is SEHNR, CDR2 FQNEAQ (reference sequence). The ends were cut back, 6 bases at V and 1 base at J, with 6 bases in the middle. The CDR3 is made up of 12 amino acids. CDR3 protein: CASRPGNTEAFF. The DNA for the CDR3 is TGTGCCAGCAGGCCGGGGAACACTGAAGCTTTCTTT.

The V and J genes are TRBV19 and TRBJ1-1; D is perhaps TRBD1 (6 bases). V gave up 4 bases and J gave up 0 bases, with 9 bases separating them. This CDR3 is built from 14 residues. Germline values: CDR1 LNHDA, CDR2 SQIVND (reference sequence). The CDR3 DNA reads TGTGCCAGTAGTAGGGACATCCTGAACACTGAAGCTTTCTTT. Translating gives CASSRDILNTEAFF.

The chain employs TRBV13 and TRBJ2-1, with 12 bases identical to TRBD2. After removal of 0 bases from V and 11 bases from J, the junction contained 5 bases not matched to a gene. From germline, CDR1 is PRHDT and CDR2 FYEKMQ (reference sequence). There are 15 residues in the CDR3. CDR3 coding DNA: TGTGCCAGCAGCTTAGGCCTAGCGGGGGGGCCTAAGCAGTTCTTC. Its translation: CASSLGLAGGPKQFF.

This rearrangement joins TRBV4-2 to TRBJ2-1; 12 nucleotides match TRBD2. Germline V CDR1 and CDR2: LGHNA, YNFKEQ. This CDR3 contains 15 residues. V trimming: 4 bases; J trimming: 3 bases; junction bases outside the gene matches: 1. CDR3 in DNA: TGTGCCAGCAGCCCGGGACTAGCGGGCTACAATGAGCAGTTCTTC. Translation gives CASSPGLAGYNEQFF.

This chain joins TRBV4-3 and TRBJ2-3; 11 positions agree with TRBD2. In germline, CDR1 is LGHNA, CDR2 YSLEER. V gave up 0 bases and J gave up 7 bases; unmatched junction bases: 3. The CDR3 has 15 amino acids. DNA of the CDR3: TGCGCCAGCAGCCAAGAGAGGACTAGCGGGCATACGCAGTATTTT. This gives the protein CASSQERTSGHTQYF.

This clone was counted between two and nine times. As DNA, the CDR3 is TGTGCCAGCTCCGGGGGTAGCGGGGGGAGCACAGATACGCAGTATTTT. This translates into CASSGGSGGSTDTQYF. The gene calls are TRBV27 and TRBJ2-3, with 10 bases identical to TRBD2. V gave up 8 bases and J gave up 0 bases; unmatched junction bases: 8. The CDR3 runs to 16 residues. The germline V gene has CDR1 MNHEY and CDR2 SMNVEV (reference sequence).

This chain joins TRBV9 and TRBJ1-1; D is unresolved. The CDR3 is 13 residues long. The germline CDR1 and CDR2 sequences are SGDLS and YYNGEE. The V end was cut by 0 bases, the J end by 1 base, with 4 bases between. Written as DNA, the CDR3 is TGTGCCAGCAGCGTAGGACGGAACACTGAAGCTTTCTTT. Protein product: CASSVGRNTEAFF.

V and J are TRBV5-4 and TRBJ2-1, with 13 bases aligning to TRBD2. Trimming took 6 bases from V and 3 from J; bases not matched to a gene: 6. CDR1 SGHNT and CDR2 YYREEE come from the germline V gene (reference sequence). The CDR3 runs to 16 residues. The CDR3 bases are TGTGCCAGCAACCCCGGACTAGCGGGAGTCTACAATGAGCAGTTCTTC. The encoded protein is CASNPGLAGVYNEQFF.

This chain links TRBV7-9 with TRBJ1-5; a possible D gene is TRBD1 (5 bases). The CDR3 runs to 17 residues. Looked up from germline, CDR1 is SEHNR and CDR2 is FQNEAQ (reference sequence). Trimming stripped 0 bases from V and 2 bases from J, with 14 bases between. For the CDR3, the DNA is TGTGCCAGCAGCTTAGCGACTACGACAGAACGCAATCAGCCCCAGCATTTT. Translated, it gives CASSLATTTERNQPQHF.

This clone was found once. The chain uses TRBV2 and TRBJ1-2; D is possibly TRBD1 (5 bases). Germline CDR1 reads SNHLY; CDR2 reads FYNNEI. With 2 bases removed from V and 4 bases from J, the gap between germline ends came to 14 bases. The CDR3 spans 15 residues. Here the CDR3 reads CASSETGQGGYGYTF. For the CDR3, the DNA is TGTGCCAGCAGTGAAACTGGTCAGGGAGGCTATGGCTACACCTTC.

J is TRBJ2-7 and V is TRBV28; 10 nucleotides agree with TRBD2. J was trimmed by 3 bases and V by 10 bases; bases with no gene match: 21. CDR1 is MDHEN, CDR2 SYDVKM, per germline. CDR3 length: 18 amino acids. In DNA form, the CDR3 reads TGTGCCACTCTATTACCTCGATGGAGCGGGAGGGTTGGCTACGAGCAGTACTTC. As protein: CATLLPRWSGRVGYEQYF. The whole variable domain, filled in from reference TRBV28 and TRBJ2-7, reads DVKVTQSSRYLVKRTGEKVFLECVQDMDHENMFWYRQDPGLGLRLIYFSYDVKMKEKGDIPEGYSVSREKKERFSLILESASTNQTSMYLCATLLPRWSGRVGYEQYFGPGTRLTVT.

This clone was observed a few times. This chain connects TRBV9 to TRBJ2-1, with 8 positions matching TRBD2. The V and J ends lost 5 bases and 2 bases, in that order; junction bases with no gene match: 12. CDR3 length equals 17 residues. In germline, CDR1 is SGDLS, CDR2 YYNGEE. CDR3 sequence (DNA): TGTGCCAGCAGGGTAAGTTCAGCGGGAGACCCCTACAATGAGCAGTTCTTC. The encoded protein is CASRVSSAGDPYNEQFF. Filled out from reference TRBV9 and TRBJ2-1, the complete variable domain reads DSGVTQTPKHLITATGQRVTLRCSPRSGDLSVYWYQQSLDQGLQFLIQYYNGEERAKGNILERFSAQQFPDLHSELNLSSLELGDSALYFCASRVSSAGDPYNEQFFGPGTRLTVL.